One T cell receptor (beta chain) is described in this entry. No antigen is known for it. The germline V and J ends were trimmed by 7 bases and 8 bases, with 6 bases remaining between them. CDR3 length equals 11 residues. The germline V gene encodes CDR1 SNHLY and CDR2 FYNNEI. The data originate from a study of T cells in Graves' hyperthyroidism and ophthalmopathy. Amplification targeted TCR beta CDR3 regions from RNA transcripts. Researchers ran a first-round RT-PCR on the TCR CDR3 using the HTBI primer set. TCRdb re-called the multiplex PCR reads with MiXCR, one entry per CDR3 protein. The sample has more than 20,000 distinct CDR3 sequences; about half are singletons. Notes on the study in general: Ophthalmopathy was model-predicted a median around 6.7 months pre-onset. Separating ophthalmopathy from stable hyperthyroidism was achieved by a 13 V-J model.

Exclusion of patients followed from uncontrolled infection, other autoimmune disease, pregnancy or lactation. The chain employs TRBV2 and TRBJ1-6; the D gene is possibly TRBD1 (5 bases). The TCR comes from a woman in her 40s with Graves' hyperthyroidism that later progressed to Graves' ophthalmopathy. Source material: blood. In DNA form, the CDR3 reads TGTGCCAGCATGGGGGATTCACCCCTCCACTTT. It is translated as CASMGDSPLHF.